The 32 T cell receptor beta chains below were found in one sample sequenced in a study of neoadjuvant anti-PD-1 for oral cavity cancer. Here immunoSEQ multiplex PCR was the method, and the copy in TCRdb shows in-frame clones only, minus some. This repertoire shows some 61,000 clones, roughly 84% found once; its top ten account for roughly 3.4%. The time point was: after neoadjuvant nivolumab, at surgical resection. The material sequenced was PBMCs, taken after nivolumab (anti-PD-1) treatment. The receptors shown here come from a person aged 35-80 years with oral cavity squamous cell carcinoma.

The chain is built from TRBV19 and TRBJ2-7; 10 positions match TRBD1. Germline-derived CDR1 and CDR2 are LNHDA and SQIVND (reference sequence). This CDR3 region has 13 residues. V shed 6 bases, J shed 5 bases, and the junction held 4 bases outside the gene matches. The CDR3 sequence is CASSDRGLDEQYF. CDR3 in DNA: TGTGCCAGTAGCGACAGGGGGCTAGACGAGCAGTACTTC.

This chain uses TRBV11-2 with TRBJ2-2; D may be TRBD1 or TRBD2 (5 bases each). The germline V and J ends were trimmed by 7 bases and 0 bases, with 15 bases remaining between them. The germline V gene has CDR1 SGHAT and CDR2 FQNNGV. This CDR3 contains 16 residues. CDR3 DNA sequence: TGTGCCAGCATCCTCTGGGGGAGTGCGAACACCGGGGAGCTGTTTTTT. Its protein is CASILWGSANTGELFF.

The chain recombines TRBV25-1 with TRBJ1-1; 7 bases align to TRBD1. CDR3 size: 13 residues. Germline loops: CDR1 MGHDK, CDR2 SYGVNS. The V segment lost 4 bases and the J segment 4 bases; nucleotides outside the gene matches: 3. The CDR3 DNA reads as TGTGCCAGCAGTGGACAGGGAGGCACTGAAGCTTTCTTT. Translation: CASSGQGGTEAFF.

This clone came up a few times. The chain employs TRBV7-6 and TRBJ2-5; D is uncertain. Germline V gene sequence: CDR1 SGHVS, CDR2 FNYEAQ. Trimming pared 0 bases from V and 5 bases from J, leaving 4 bases between. CDR3 length: 12 residues. The CDR3 sequence: CASSLAEETQYF. The CDR3 DNA reads as TGTGCCAGCAGCTTAGCTGAGGAGACCCAGTACTTC.

This clone was seen a single time. The J gene is TRBJ2-4, the V gene TRBV6-5; possibly TRBD2 for D (5 bases). This CDR3 is built from 12 residues. V lost 4 bases and J 8 bases, leaving 9 bases between the germline ends. Germline CDR1 MNHEY, CDR2 SVGAGI. The CDR3 DNA reads TGTGCCAGCAGTTCGCGGCGGGACATTCAGTACTTC. Residues: CASSSRRDIQYF.

This chain uses TRBV5-1 with TRBJ2-3, with 7 bases aligning to TRBD1. Per germline, CDR1 SGHRS and CDR2 YFSETQ. V gave up 0 bases and J gave up 0 bases; unmatched junction bases: 4. The CDR3 consists of 16 residues. CDR3 loop: CASSLGDSISTDTQYF. The CDR3 region has the DNA TGCGCCAGCAGCTTGGGGGACAGTATTAGCACAGATACGCAGTATTTT.

The rearrangement links TRBV5-1 to TRBJ2-7; the D gene is possibly TRBD2 (6 bases). There are 15 residues in the CDR3. The germline CDR1 and CDR2 sequences are SGHRS and YFSETQ. Trimming left V 4 bases short and J 3 bases short, with 17 bases between. The CDR3 DNA reads as TGCGCCAGCAGCGCTGGGGACTCCTCCAACTACGAGCAGTACTTC. Translating gives CASSAGDSSNYEQYF. Filled out from reference TRBV5-1 and TRBJ2-7, the complete variable domain reads KAGVTQTPRYLIKTRGQQVTLSCSPISGHRSVSWYQQTPGQGLQFLFEYFSETQRNKGNFPGRFSGRQFSNSRSEMNVSTLELGDSALYLCASSAGDSSNYEQYFGPGTRLTVT.

The gene calls are TRBV2 and TRBJ1-2; D call uncertain. Trimming stripped 5 bases from V and 5 bases from J, with 9 bases between. In germline, CDR1 is SNHLY, CDR2 FYNNEI. This CDR3 is 12 amino acids long. CDR3 nucleotide sequence: TGTGCCAGCAGTTATACGGATTATGGCTACACCTTC. Translated: CASSYTDYGYTF. Full variable domain (rest looked up from reference TRBV2 and TRBJ1-2): EPEVTQTPSHQVTQMGQEVILRCVPISNHLYFYWYRQILGQKVEFLVSFYNNEISEKSEIFDDQFSVERPDGSNFTLKIRSTKLEDSAMYFCASSYTDYGYTFGSGTRLTVV.

The chain recombines TRBV15 with TRBJ1-1; D is possibly TRBD1 (5 bases). The germline V gene has CDR1 LNHNV and CDR2 YYDKDF (reference sequence). Trimming removed 3 bases from V and 5 bases from J, with 7 bases in between. This CDR3 comprises 12 residues. The CDR3 coding sequence is TGTGCCACCAGCAGGGAGGGGACTGAAGCTTTCTTT. Translating gives CATSREGTEAFF.

This clone was seen a single time. This chain connects TRBV28 to TRBJ1-5; D gene uncertain. This CDR3 has 14 amino acids. Trimming pared 3 bases from V and 5 bases from J, leaving 11 bases between. Germline CDR1 MDHEN, CDR2 SYDVKM. CDR3 coding DNA: TGTGCCAGCAGTTTCTTTCAGACCTATCAGCCCCAGCATTTT. As protein: CASSFFQTYQPQHF.

The V call is TRBV30, the J call TRBJ2-1; TRBD2 matches 8 bases. This CDR3 comprises 15 residues. Trimming at V came to 4 bases and at J to 6 bases, leaving 11 bases not matched to a gene. Germline V gene sequence: CDR1 GTSNPN, CDR2 SVGIG (reference sequence). The CDR3 loop reads CAWTSGTRMGNEQFF. The CDR3 DNA follows: TGTGCCTGGACCTCCGGGACTAGGATGGGCAATGAGCAGTTCTTC.

The chain carries TRBV6-5 and TRBJ1-2; 7 bases are shared with TRBD1. J lost 2 bases, V lost 8 bases, and 11 bases had no gene match. Per germline, CDR1 MNHEY and CDR2 SVGAGI. This CDR3 has 15 residues. Here the CDR3 reads CASGTYRGRNYGYTF. The CDR3 DNA follows: TGTGCCAGCGGAACCTACAGGGGACGAAACTATGGCTACACCTTC.

The chain has TRBV4-1 and TRBJ2-7; D not resolved. This CDR3 has 16 amino acids. The V and J ends lost 0 bases and 0 bases respectively, with 12 bases between them. Germline assignment: CDR1 MGHRA and CDR2 YSYEKL. In DNA, the CDR3 is TGCGCCAGCAGCCAAGATCCCGTATTACGCTCCTACGAGCAGTACTTC. It encodes CASSQDPVLRSYEQYF.

This clone showed up just once. The chain joins TRBV29-1 to TRBJ2-7, with TRBD2 identical over 10 bases. There are 12 residues in the CDR3. V lost 7 bases, J lost 0 bases, and 0 bases stayed unmatched. Germline CDR1 and CDR2: SQVTM and ANQGSEA. DNA for the CDR3: TGCAGCGCTAGCGGGAGCTCCTACGAGCAGTACTTC. Encoded protein: CSASGSSYEQYF.

This sequence joins TRBV7-9 and TRBJ1-3; a possible D gene is TRBD1 (5 bases). This CDR3 is 14 amino acids long. The V and J ends lost 0 bases and 8 bases respectively, with 11 bases between them. From germline, CDR1 is SEHNR and CDR2 FQNEAQ (reference sequence). The DNA for the CDR3 is TGTGCCAGCAGCTTAGCGGGGGGTTTGGACACCATATATTTT. This encodes CASSLAGGLDTIYF.

This clone was found a few times. This chain connects TRBV18 to TRBJ2-7, with D unresolved. Trimming left V 0 bases short and J 1 base short, with 13 bases between. This CDR3 region has 16 residues. Germline loops: CDR1 KGHSH, CDR2 LQKENI. The DNA for the CDR3 is TGTGCCAGCTCACCACCGTGGACCCAGAGTTCCTACGAGCAGTACTTC. Protein sequence: CASSPPWTQSSYEQYF.

V and J are TRBV15 and TRBJ1-2, with D possibly being TRBD1 (5 bases). The V end was cut by 5 bases, the J end by 6 bases, with 16 bases between. The CDR3 has 14 residues. The germline V gene encodes CDR1 LNHNV and CDR2 YYDKDF (reference sequence). Written as DNA, the CDR3 is TGTGCCACCAGCGATCAGGGACTTGGAGATGGCTACACCTTC. Translation gives CATSDQGLGDGYTF.

The chain recombines TRBV14 with TRBJ2-3; perhaps TRBD1 as D (6 bases). Trimming took 0 bases from V and 2 from J, leaving 15 bases between them. CDR1 and CDR2 from the germline V gene are SGHDN and FVKESK. The length of the CDR3 is 17 residues. CDR3 amino acids: CASSQEGPRTVTDTQYF. CDR3 in DNA: TGTGCCAGCAGCCAAGAAGGGCCCCGGACAGTCACAGATACGCAGTATTTT. Combining the CDR3 with reference TRBV14 and TRBJ2-3 gives the whole variable domain EAGVTQFPSHSVIEKGQTVTLRCDPISGHDNLYWYRRVMGKEIKFLLHFVKESKQDESGMPNNRFLAERTGGTYSTLKVQPAELEDSGVYFCASSQEGPRTVTDTQYFGPGTRLTVL.

The chain couples TRBV10-3 to TRBJ2-1; 13 bases match TRBD2. The CDR3 runs to 15 residues. CDR1 is ENHRY and CDR2 is SYGVKD in the germline V gene. Germline trimming cut 6 bases from V and 5 bases from J; bases unmatched to any gene: 4. The CDR3 region is CAIRGGLAGNNEQFF. CDR3 bases: TGTGCCATCAGGGGGGGACTAGCGGGAAACAATGAGCAGTTCTTC.

Of note for this clone: Other DNA sequences from this sample encode an identical CDR3 as well. V gene TRBV11-2 combines with J gene TRBJ2-5, with no clear D. CDR1 and CDR2 (germline): SGHAT, FQNNGV. This CDR3 has 13 amino acids. Deletions cut 3 bases from V and 2 bases from J, with 7 bases between. This CDR3 reads CASSFGVQETQYF. The CDR3 DNA reads TGTGCCAGCAGCTTTGGGGTACAAGAGACCCAGTACTTC.

In its sample, this clone was seen a few times. This chain joins TRBV6-6 and TRBJ1-5, with 7 nucleotides matching TRBD1. The CDR3 runs to 14 residues. V lost 6 bases and J lost 3; bases outside the gene matches: 5. CDR1 is MNHNY, CDR2 SVGAGI, per germline (reference sequence). CDR3 nucleotide sequence: TGTGCCAGCAGGACGGGACAGTCCAATCAGCCCCAGCATTTT. Translation: CASRTGQSNQPQHF.

J is TRBJ2-2 and V is TRBV12-5; no definite D call. This CDR3 is 18 amino acids long. V lost 5 bases and J lost 2, with 21 bases in between. Germline values: CDR1 LGHNT, CDR2 FRNRAP. The CDR3 DNA reads as TGTGCTAGTGGTATCTACCCCAGACCGCAGCTCAACACCGGGGAGCTGTTTTTT. Residues: CASGIYPRPQLNTGELFF. The full variable domain, with the rest looked up from reference TRBV12-5 and TRBJ2-2, is DARVTQTPRHKVTEMGQEVTMRCQPILGHNTVFWYRQTMMQGLELLAYFRNRAPLDDSGMPKDRFSAEMPDATLATLKIQPSEPRDSAVYFCASGIYPRPQLNTGELFFGEGSRLTVL.

The V gene is TRBV10-3, the J gene TRBJ2-5; 14 bases are a match to TRBD2. With 3 bases clipped from V and 4 bases from J, the junction kept 4 bases outside the gene matches. The CDR3 sequence is 16 residues long. From germline, CDR1 is ENHRY and CDR2 SYGVKD. The CDR3 loop is CAISDVGLAGVETQYF. CDR3 nucleotide sequence: TGTGCCATCAGTGATGTGGGACTAGCGGGAGTAGAGACCCAGTACTTC.

The chain carries TRBV11-1 and TRBJ1-1; D is undetermined. The CDR3 extends over 12 amino acids. V was shortened by 1 base and J by 7 bases, with 7 bases between the two germline ends. Germline V gene lookup returns CDR1 SGHAT and CDR2 FQDESV (reference sequence). CDR3 loop: CASSLEYSEAFF. CDR3 in DNA: TGTGCCAGCAGCTTAGAATACAGTGAAGCTTTCTTT. The whole variable domain, remainder taken from reference TRBV11-1 and TRBJ1-1, is EAEVAQSPRYKITEKSQAVAFWCDPISGHATLYWYRQILGQGPELLVQFQDESVVDDSQLPKDRFSAERLKGVDSTLKIQPAELGDSAMYLCASSLEYSEAFFGQGTRLTVV.

This chain links TRBV19 with TRBJ2-2; D may match TRBD1 or TRBD2 (5 bases each). The CDR3 loop spans 15 amino acids. CDR1 is LNHDA, CDR2 SQIVND, per germline (reference sequence). The V end lost 1 base, the J end lost 4 bases, and 10 bases lay between the germline ends. Here the CDR3 reads CASSIVSGTTGELFF. The DNA for the CDR3 is TGTGCCAGTAGTATAGTTTCCGGGACCACCGGGGAGCTGTTTTTT.

This rearrangement joins TRBV2 to TRBJ1-3, with a tentative D call TRBD1 (5 bases). Germline assignment: CDR1 SNHLY and CDR2 FYNNEI. Trimming removed 5 bases from V and 0 bases from J, with 8 bases in between. The CDR3 runs 14 residues. The CDR3 region has the DNA TGTGCCAGCAGTTTCCAGGGCTCTGGAAACACCATATATTTT. It codes for CASSFQGSGNTIYF.

This chain joins TRBV27 and TRBJ2-1; D is possibly TRBD2 (6 bases). Germline lookup yields CDR1 MNHEY and CDR2 SMNVEV (reference sequence). The ends were cut back, 2 bases at V and 3 bases at J, with 8 bases in the middle. This CDR3 spans 14 amino acids. CDR3 residues: CASSLGGGYNEQFF. CDR3 nucleotides: TGTGCCAGCAGTTTAGGGGGAGGCTACAATGAGCAGTTCTTC.

This CDR3 reads CASSQEAAPKQFF. The DNA of the CDR3 is TGTGCCAGCAGCCAAGAGGCAGCTCCGAAGCAGTTCTTC. The chain recombines TRBV14 with TRBJ2-1; D gene uncertain. Germline CDR1 is SGHDN and CDR2 is FVKESK. This CDR3 is 13 amino acids long. Trimming took off 0 bases at V and 11 bases at J, with 11 bases between the two ends.

The chain couples TRBV11-2 to TRBJ2-5; 10 positions agree with TRBD2. This CDR3 has 15 amino acids. CDR1 and CDR2 (germline): SGHAT, FQNNGV. Unmatched junction bases numbered 9, after V lost 6 bases and J lost 5 bases. CDR3 nucleotides: TGTGCCAGCAGACAACTAGCGGGATCGATGGAGACCCAGTACTTC. Translating gives CASRQLAGSMETQYF.

The chain recombines TRBV27 with TRBJ1-5; TRBD1 might be the D (5 bases). CDR3 length: 16 residues. Deletions cut 5 bases from V and 0 bases from J, with 14 bases between. The germline gives CDR1 MNHEY, CDR2 SMNVEV (reference sequence). The CDR3 DNA sequence: TGTGCCAGCAGTCAGGGATCAGTCAATAGCAATCAGCCCCAGCATTTT. It yields the protein CASSQGSVNSNQPQHF.

The chain has TRBV5-1 and TRBJ2-5, with 9 bases lining up with TRBD2. Per the germline V gene, CDR1 is SGHRS and CDR2 is YFSETQ. V shed 0 bases and J 5 bases; nucleotides not matched to a gene: 11. The CDR3 covers 17 residues. The CDR3 nucleotides are TGCGCCAGCAGCTTGGAAGGGCCAGCGGGAGGTAGGGAGACCCAGTACTTC. Its protein is CASSLEGPAGGRETQYF.

V is TRBV5-1 and J is TRBJ1-1; 7 bases map to TRBD1. The CDR3 spans 16 residues. V shed 1 base and J 0 bases; nucleotides not matched to a gene: 6. In germline, CDR1 is SGHRS, CDR2 YFSETQ. The chain's CDR3 is CASSLRGGPMNTEAFF. CDR3 nucleotide sequence: TGCGCCAGCAGCTTGAGAGGGGGCCCTATGAACACTGAAGCTTTCTTT.